Below, 10 T cell receptor beta chains from the same sample are listed, as sequenced in a study of beta chain features in type 1 diabetes. Broader study findings: Type 1 diabetes patients showed a moderate but significant shortening of TCRB CDR3s in all four CD4+ subsets.

Their target antigens are unknown. What was sequenced were expressed TCRB transcripts, since all of the isolated RNA had been reverse transcribed. The protocol was immunoSEQ multiplex PCR, while the TCRdb copy is restricted to in-frame clones and leaves out a portion. Of some 290,000 clones listed, roughly an eighth are singletons. Sequenced sample: naive CD4+ T cells from blood. The receptors originated from a man aged 25 to 40 with type 1 diabetes.

The chain has TRBV5-6 and TRBJ1-2, with D hard to call. With 1 base removed from V and 7 bases from J, the gap between germline ends came to 8 bases. The germline CDR1 and CDR2 sequences are SGHDT and YYEEEE. This CDR3 has 12 residues. This CDR3 is CASSLRPGGYTF. CDR3 nucleotide sequence: TGTGCCAGCAGCTTGCGTCCCGGTGGCTACACCTTC.

In nucleotides, the CDR3 is TGTGCCAGCTCACCGACGGGACAGTTCAATCAGCCCCAGCATTTT. This encodes CASSPTGQFNQPQHF. The chain is built from TRBV18 and TRBJ1-5; 7 bases match TRBD1. Germline loops: CDR1 KGHSH, CDR2 LQKENI. This CDR3 has 15 amino acids. V shed 3 bases and J 3 bases; nucleotides not matched to a gene: 5.

V usage is TRBV30 and J usage is TRBJ2-3; TRBD1 agrees at 11 bases. This CDR3 comprises 14 residues. Losses at the gene ends were 3 bases for V and 4 bases for J; bases not matched to a gene: 3. Germline assignment: CDR1 GTSNPN and CDR2 SVGIG (reference sequence). The DNA of the CDR3 is TGTGCCTGGAGAAGGGGACAGGGGGCAGATACGCAGTATTTT. As protein: CAWRRGQGADTQYF.

This clone was found a few times. This chain joins TRBV13 and TRBJ2-7; 8 nucleotides match TRBD1. Germline assignment: CDR1 PRHDT and CDR2 FYEKMQ (reference sequence). CDR3 size: 13 residues. The V segment lost 5 bases and the J segment 7 bases; nucleotides outside the gene matches: 7. This chain's CDR3 is CASSPRGRREQYF. CDR3 nucleotide sequence: TGTGCCAGCAGCCCCAGGGGGCGAAGGGAGCAGTACTTC.

This clone has just a few counts. The CDR3 sequence is CASSLVQGGETQYF. CDR3 in DNA: TGTGCCAGCAGCTTAGTCCAGGGTGGAGAGACCCAGTACTTC. The J gene is TRBJ2-5, the V gene TRBV7-2, with D tentatively TRBD1 (5 bases). Trimming took 1 base from V and 4 from J, leaving 10 bases between them. The CDR3 sequence is 14 residues long. CDR1 is SGHTA, CDR2 FQGNSA, per germline.

This clone came up a few times. This rearrangement joins TRBV7-3 to TRBJ2-3, with 7 bases matching TRBD1. The CDR3 runs to 16 residues. Trimming removed 5 bases from V and 3 bases from J; junction bases left unmatched: 11. Looked up from germline, CDR1 is SGHTA and CDR2 is FQGTGA. In DNA, the CDR3 is TGTGCCAGCAGCACCCGACAGGGAAGAGATACAGATACGCAGTATTTT. Translated: CASSTRQGRDTDTQYF.

The chain employs TRBV7-2 and TRBJ2-2, with D possibly matching TRBD1 (6 bases). With 7 bases removed from V and 9 bases from J, the gap between germline ends came to 18 bases. Germline CDR1 SGHTA, CDR2 FQGNSA. The CDR3 has 14 residues. CDR3 sequence: CASTHRGGSRELFF. The CDR3 coding sequence is TGTGCCAGCACCCACCGAGGGGGTTCTAGGGAGCTGTTTTTT.

The table lists this clone with a few counts. The chain links TRBV6-5 to TRBJ1-1; D is unclear. Deletions cut 4 bases from V and 5 bases from J, with 11 bases between. There are 13 residues in the CDR3. CDR1 is MNHEY and CDR2 is SVGAGI in the germline V gene. The CDR3 reads CASSSPLVTEAFF. The CDR3 DNA sequence: TGTGCCAGCAGTTCCCCTCTCGTAACTGAAGCTTTCTTT.

This clone was seen a handful of times. The V gene is TRBV15, the J gene TRBJ2-3, with 9 bases that match TRBD1. Germline V gives CDR1 LNHNV, CDR2 YYDKDF (reference sequence). V trimming: 1 base; J trimming: 1 base; junction bases outside the gene matches: 3. The CDR3 is 16 amino acids. The CDR3 region has the DNA TGTGCCACCAGCAGAGTTCGGGACAGGGGCACAGATACGCAGTATTTT. Residues: CATSRVRDRGTDTQYF.

V gene TRBV5-1 combines with J gene TRBJ2-1; possibly TRBD2 for D (5 bases). Trimming left V 6 bases short and J 6 bases short, with 25 bases between. The CDR3 spans 17 residues. Germline assignment: CDR1 SGHRS and CDR2 YFSETQ. CDR3 residues: CASTLNRVGEGTNEQFF. The CDR3 nucleotides are TGCGCCAGCACCTTAAATCGTGTGGGAGAAGGAACCAATGAGCAGTTCTTC.